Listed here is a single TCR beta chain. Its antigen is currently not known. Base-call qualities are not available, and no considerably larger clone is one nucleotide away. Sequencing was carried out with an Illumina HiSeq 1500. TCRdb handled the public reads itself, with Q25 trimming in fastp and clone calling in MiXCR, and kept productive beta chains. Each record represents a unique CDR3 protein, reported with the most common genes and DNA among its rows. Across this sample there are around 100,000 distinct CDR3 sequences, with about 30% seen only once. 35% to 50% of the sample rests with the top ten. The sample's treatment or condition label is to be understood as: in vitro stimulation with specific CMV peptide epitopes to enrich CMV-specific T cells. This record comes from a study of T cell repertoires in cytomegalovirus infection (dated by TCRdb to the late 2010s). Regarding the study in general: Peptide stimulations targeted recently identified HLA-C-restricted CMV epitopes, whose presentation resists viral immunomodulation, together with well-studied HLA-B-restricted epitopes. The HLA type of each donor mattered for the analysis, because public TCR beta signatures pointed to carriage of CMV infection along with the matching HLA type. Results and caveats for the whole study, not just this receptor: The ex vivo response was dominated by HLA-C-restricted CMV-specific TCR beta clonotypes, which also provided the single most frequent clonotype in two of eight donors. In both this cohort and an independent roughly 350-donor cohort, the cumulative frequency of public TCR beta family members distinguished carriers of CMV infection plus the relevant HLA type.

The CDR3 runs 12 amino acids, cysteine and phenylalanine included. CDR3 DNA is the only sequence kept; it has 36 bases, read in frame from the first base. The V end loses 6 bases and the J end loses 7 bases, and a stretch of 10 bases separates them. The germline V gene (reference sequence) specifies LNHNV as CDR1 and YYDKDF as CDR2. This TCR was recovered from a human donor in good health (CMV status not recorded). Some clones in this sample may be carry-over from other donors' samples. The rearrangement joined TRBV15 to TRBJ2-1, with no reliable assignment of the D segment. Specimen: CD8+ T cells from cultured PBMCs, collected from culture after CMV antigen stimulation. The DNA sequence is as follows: TGTGCCACCAGTTCGACGGCAAATGAGCAGTTCTTC. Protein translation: CATSSTANEQFF.